Listed below are T cell receptor beta chains from one sample, sequenced in a study of blood T cell repertoires in COVID-19. Profiling relied on immunoSEQ multiplex PCR, and the TCRdb table lists in-frame clones only, not all of them. The repertoire consists of more than 65,000 clones, with approximately 82% occurring once and the leading ten covering roughly 9.7%. Sequenced sample: peripheral blood. The receptors come from a woman older than 75 with acute or convalescent COVID-19. The CDR3 runs from the conserved cysteine through the conserved F or W. A D gene is named only where the DNA matches it firmly. Clone size is given for some rows only: seen once, a few or many times, or a class if the clone is expanded.

NA	TRBV9	TRBD1	TRBJ2-2	TGTGCCAGCAGCCCCCCCGGGACAGGGGAAATCGGGGAGCTGTTTTTT	CASSPPGTGEIGELFF
few	TRBV14	TRBD1	TRBJ2-1	TGTGCCAGCAGCCCAGGACAGGGCGAGACTGGTGAGCAGTTCTTC	CASSPGQGETGEQFF
once	TRBV7-8	NA	TRBJ1-2	TGTGCCAGCAGCCTCTATCGCGACTATGGCTACACCTTC	CASSLYRDYGYTF
NA	TRBV5-1	TRBD1	TRBJ2-2	TGCGCCAGCAGCTTGGCCGTGACGGGACAGGCGCTATCCGGGGAGCTGTTTTTT	CASSLAVTGQALSGELFF
NA	TRBV18	NA	TRBJ2-7	TGTGCCAGCTCACCAAATGAGCACGAGCAGTACTTC	CASSPNEHEQYF
NA	TRBV6-5	NA	TRBJ1-1	TGTGCCAGCAGTTTACAGGGTTGGACTGAAGCTTTCTTT	CASSLQGWTEAFF
NA	TRBV5-1	TRBD1	TRBJ1-2	TGCGCCAGCAGCCCCTGGGAAGGGGGCTTATTTGGCTACACCTTC	CASSPWEGGLFGYTF
NA	TRBV5-1	NA	TRBJ2-7	TGCGCCAGCAGCTTGGTGGTTGGTGAGAACGAGCAGTACTTC	CASSLVVGENEQYF
NA	TRBV4-1	NA	TRBJ1-4	TGCGCCAGCAGCCATACCGGGCCCGGAGGGTCGAGTTCGGGTGAAAAACTGTTTTTT	CASSHTGPGGSSSGEKLFF
NA	TRBV7-9	NA	TRBJ1-2	TGTGCCAGCAGCTTAGGTTCACGGCAGGGTCACGCTAACTATGGCTACACCTTC	CASSLGSRQGHANYGYTF
NA	TRBV5-1	NA	TRBJ1-3	TGCGCCAGCAGCTTGGTCGGGGGGAACTCTGGAAACACCATATATTTT	CASSLVGGNSGNTIYF
NA	TRBV3-1/TRBV3-2	NA	TRBJ1-1	TGTGCCAGCAGCCGAGAGGACAGAGCTGAAGCTTTCTTT	CASSREDRAEAFF
once	TRBV27	TRBD1	TRBJ1-1	TGTGCCAGCAGGCTAAAAAGTGGGCAACAGGGGGCCGTGAACACTGAAGCTTTCTTT	CASRLKSGQQGAVNTEAFF
NA	TRBV6-4	TRBD1	TRBJ1-1	TGTGCCAGCAGTGTCGCCTGGACAGGGGGCGCGGACACTGAAGCTTTCTTT	CASSVAWTGGADTEAFF
once	TRBV18	TRBD1	TRBJ1-3	TGTGCCAGCTCACCAGAGAGGACAGGGGCTGGAAACACCATATATTTT	CASSPERTGAGNTIYF
NA	TRBV23-1	NA	TRBJ1-4	TGCGCCAGCAGTCAAGTTGGGCAGGTTAGTACTAATGAAAAACTGTTTTTT	CASSQVGQVSTNEKLFF
few	TRBV5-8	TRBD1	TRBJ1-2	TGTGCCAGCAGCTTGAGACAGGGTGTCGGCTACACCTTC	CASSLRQGVGYTF
NA	TRBV6-1	NA	TRBJ1-6	TGTGCCAGCAGTGCTGAATATCGGTCCTATAATTCACCCCTCCACTTT	CASSAEYRSYNSPLHF
few	TRBV18	TRBD1	TRBJ1-4	TGTGCCAGCTCCCGATTGGCGACAGGGGATAAGGCAACTAATGAAAAACTGTTTTTT	CASSRLATGDKATNEKLFF
NA	TRBV6-5	NA	TRBJ2-3	TGTGCCAGCCGTTTCGCGGGCACAGATACGCAGTATTTT	CASRFAGTDTQYF
NA	TRBV5-4	TRBD1	TRBJ1-1	TGTGCCAGCAGCTCCCCGGGGACAGTTATCAACACTGAAGCTTTCTTT	CASSSPGTVINTEAFF
NA	TRBV5-4	TRBD1	TRBJ1-2	TGTGCCAGCAGCTTCCAAGGGGACAGGCGTGGCTACACCTTC	CASSFQGDRRGYTF
NA	TRBV9	TRBD2	TRBJ2-1	TGTGCCAGCAGCGCCCGAGGACTAGCCCTCAATGAGCAGTTCTTC	CASSARGLALNEQFF
NA	TRBV29-1	NA	TRBJ1-1	TGCAGCGTTGTGCCGGGGATGGGGAACACTGAAGCTTTCTTT	CSVVPGMGNTEAFF
NA	TRBV2	TRBD1	TRBJ1-1	TGTGCCAGCAGTCCATCGACAGGGTCGAACACTGAAGCTTTCTTT	CASSPSTGSNTEAFF
NA	TRBV5-4	NA	TRBJ2-1	TGTGCCAGCAGCTCTCGGGGAGGTTCCTCCTACAATGAGCAGTTCTTC	CASSSRGGSSYNEQFF
NA	TRBV9	NA	TRBJ1-2	TGTGCCAGCAGCGTAGGGCAGGACTATGGCTACACCTTC	CASSVGQDYGYTF
NA	TRBV10-3	TRBD2	TRBJ2-5	TGTGCCATCAGTGTTGGGAGGGGCTCGGAGGAGACCCAGTACTTC	CAISVGRGSEETQYF
many	TRBV7-2	TRBD1	TRBJ1-6	TGTGCCAGCAGCTCCGGGACAGGGAATAATTCACCCCTCCACTTT	CASSSGTGNNSPLHF
NA	TRBV6-5	NA	TRBJ2-4	TGTGCCAGCAGTTACTCGGGAGTCGTAGCCAAAAACATTCAGTACTTC	CASSYSGVVAKNIQYF
NA	TRBV19	NA	TRBJ1-2	TGTGCCAGTAGTATTACAGGCACCTATGGCTACACCTTC	CASSITGTYGYTF
NA	TRBV30	NA	TRBJ1-1	TGTGCCTGGAGGAGGAACACTGAAGCTTTCTTT	CAWRRNTEAFF
NA	TRBV6-1	TRBD1	TRBJ1-1	TGTGCCAGCAGTGAAGGTCCAGGGGGTGAGGCCTCGGAAGCTTTCTTT	CASSEGPGGEASEAFF
NA	TRBV2	NA	TRBJ2-2	TGTGCCAGCTTTCTAGCGCTGAACACCGGGGAGCTGTTTTTT	CASFLALNTGELFF
NA	TRBV4-2	TRBD1	TRBJ1-5	TGTGCCAGCAGCCAAGATGGACAGGGGGATAGGCCCCAGCATTTT	CASSQDGQGDRPQHF
NA	TRBV7-9	NA	TRBJ2-1	TGTGCCAGCAGCCAACAGGGCGATTTTGAAGACTCCTACAATGAGCAGTTCTTC	CASSQQGDFEDSYNEQFF
NA	TRBV12-5	NA	TRBJ1-3	TGTGCTAGTGGTTTGGCGCAGGGCCTCTCTGGAAACACCATATATTTT	CASGLAQGLSGNTIYF
NA	TRBV6-5	TRBD1	TRBJ1-1	TGTGCCAGCAGCCGTCAGACAGGGGGATCCACTGAAGCTTTCTTT	CASSRQTGGSTEAFF
NA	TRBV6-5	NA	TRBJ1-1	TGTGCCAGCAGTTATGGAGTTGGGCGGGCGAACACTGAAGCTTTCTTT	CASSYGVGRANTEAFF
NA	TRBV6-5	NA	TRBJ1-1	TGTGCCAGCACCAGGGACATGAACACTGAAGCTTTCTTT	CASTRDMNTEAFF
NA	TRBV11-2	TRBD1	TRBJ1-2	TGTGCCAGCAGCCTACTAGTAAGCGTAGGGACAGAATATGGCTACACCTTC	CASSLLVSVGTEYGYTF
NA	TRBV14	NA	TRBJ1-1	TGTGCCAGCAGCCAATCGACGAGGACTGAAGCTTTCTTT	CASSQSTRTEAFF
NA	TRBV6-4	TRBD1	TRBJ2-1	TGTGCCAGCAGTGCCGGACAGGGGGGCAATGAGCAGTTCTTC	CASSAGQGGNEQFF
NA	TRBV7-9	NA	TRBJ2-3	TGTGCCAGCGCCCCTAACGGACTGTTCACAGATACGCAGTATTTT	CASAPNGLFTDTQYF
few	TRBV6-2/TRBV6-3	NA	TRBJ2-7	TGTGCCAGCAGTTTACGGGACACGTCCTACGAGCAGTACTTC	CASSLRDTSYEQYF
NA	TRBV3-1/TRBV3-2	TRBD2	TRBJ2-7	TGTGCCAGCAGCCCTGGGGGGGGGTACGAGCAGTACTTC	CASSPGGGYEQYF
NA	TRBV5-6	TRBD2	TRBJ2-1	TGTGCCAGCAGCTCCTTAGCGGGGACGGGGAATGAGCAGTTCTTC	CASSSLAGTGNEQFF
NA	TRBV6-5	NA	TRBJ1-1	TGTGCCAGCAGTCCGGACAAGAACACTGAAGCTTTCTTT	CASSPDKNTEAFF
NA	TRBV29-1	NA	TRBJ2-1	TGCAGCGTTGATCTACAGGGCCATGAGCAGTTCTTC	CSVDLQGHEQFF
NA	TRBV11-2	TRBD1	TRBJ2-7	TGTGCCAGCAGCCACAGACAGGGGGTAAACGAGCAGTACTTC	CASSHRQGVNEQYF
NA	TRBV27	NA	TRBJ2-7	TGTGCCAGCAGTTTAGGGGAGCTTTACGAGCAGTACTTC	CASSLGELYEQYF
NA	TRBV7-9	NA	TRBJ1-2	TGTGCCAGCAGCTCGGGATATGGCTACACCTTC	CASSSGYGYTF
NA	TRBV7-9	TRBD1	TRBJ1-1	TGTGCCAGCAGCCAAACTCAGGGGGCCGGGATGAACACTGAAGCTTTCTTT	CASSQTQGAGMNTEAFF
NA	TRBV18	TRBD1	TRBJ1-1	TGTGCCAGCTCCAAGACCGGACAGGAACAAATGAACACTGAAGCTTTCTTT	CASSKTGQEQMNTEAFF
NA	TRBV5-4	TRBD1	TRBJ1-4	TGTGCCAGCAGCTTAAATGACAGGGATGAAAAACTGTTTTTT	CASSLNDRDEKLFF
NA	TRBV3-1/TRBV3-2	TRBD2	TRBJ2-1	TGTGCCAGCAGCCCATTTCTAGCGGGGGGCTCCTACAATGAGCAGTTCTTC	CASSPFLAGGSYNEQFF
NA	TRBV10-3	NA	TRBJ1-5	TGTGCCATCAGTGAGTGGGGCGGGGGAGGTAACAATCAGCCCCAGCATTTT	CAISEWGGGGNNQPQHF
NA	TRBV2	TRBD1	TRBJ1-4	TGTGCCAGCACAAGGACAGGGAGCGTTAATGAAAAACTGTTTTTT	CASTRTGSVNEKLFF
NA	TRBV12-3/TRBV12-4	NA	TRBJ1-5	TGTGCCAGCAGCTCCGGACAGTCAAAGGCCCAGCATTTT	CASSSGQSKAQHF
NA	TRBV7-9	TRBD2	TRBJ2-2	TGTGCCAGCAGCGCCCCGGGACTAGCTTCGGTAACCGGGGAGCTGTTTTTT	CASSAPGLASVTGELFF